These 20 T cell receptor beta chains were sequenced from one sample in a study of siplizumab effects on memory and regulatory T cells. TCRdb keeps only in-frame clones here, not all; method: immunoSEQ multiplex PCR. The sample yields approximately 98,000 clones, roughly 94% seen once. The sequenced material came from non-Treg CD4+ T cells sorted from blood. The origin of the receptors is a human donor in good health.

The chain is built from TRBV7-2 and TRBJ1-2, with D unclear. CDR1 is SGHTA, CDR2 FQGNSA, per germline. The CDR3 is 14 residues long. The V end was cut by 1 base, the J end by 3 bases, with 9 bases between. The CDR3 bases are TGTGCCAGCAGCTTAGAACGGGGTGACTATGGCTACACCTTC. It is translated as CASSLERGDYGYTF.

The V call is TRBV9, the J call TRBJ1-1, with TRBD1 matching 7 bases. The CDR3 totals 15 residues. Germline V gene sequence: CDR1 SGDLS, CDR2 YYNGEE. Germline trimming cut 4 bases from V and 2 bases from J; bases unmatched to any gene: 8. The CDR3 bases are TGTGCCAGCAGCACCGTGACAGGGCTAAACACTGAAGCTTTCTTT. Its protein is CASSTVTGLNTEAFF.

The V gene is TRBV7-9, the J gene TRBJ2-7; 8 bases map to TRBD2. The J segment lost 5 bases and the V segment lost 7 bases, leaving 13 bases of the junction unmatched. Germline V CDR1 and CDR2: SEHNR, FQNEAQ (reference sequence). There are 15 residues in the CDR3. The CDR3 is CASTLTRGGLDEQYF. Here the CDR3 DNA reads TGTGCCAGCACCCTAACCCGGGGGGGACTCGACGAGCAGTACTTC.

The chain carries TRBV5-6 and TRBJ2-2; D is undetermined. Germline lookup yields CDR1 SGHDT and CDR2 YYEEEE. V was clipped by 0 bases and J by 1 base, with 10 bases between them. CDR3 length: 16 amino acids. The CDR3 reads CASSLAIRLNTGELFF. DNA for the CDR3: TGTGCCAGCAGCTTGGCGATAAGGCTGAACACCGGGGAGCTGTTTTTT.

The rearrangement links TRBV28 to TRBJ1-6, with 10 bases matching TRBD1. Germline CDR1 is MDHEN and CDR2 is SYDVKM. The CDR3 consists of 16 residues. The V segment lost 3 bases and the J segment 13 bases; nucleotides outside the gene matches: 12. CDR3 region: CASSFPAGTGVSPLHF. CDR3 DNA: TGTGCCAGCAGTTTTCCCGCCGGGACAGGGGTAAGTCCCCTCCACTTT.

The chain uses TRBV5-4 and TRBJ2-7; D not resolved. CDR3 size: 17 residues. The germline CDR1 and CDR2 sequences are SGHNT and YYREEE (reference sequence). Trimming cost V 2 bases and J 7 bases, with 25 bases left between them. The CDR3 coding sequence is TGTGCCAGCAGCTTTAGTTTTTCTGCGACGGTCCAATGGGAGCAGTACTTC. Translating it yields CASSFSFSATVQWEQYF.

This clone was found once. The chain recombines TRBV19 with TRBJ2-3; tentative D call: TRBD2 (6 bases). The CDR3 totals 11 residues. Trimming took 5 bases from V and 7 from J, leaving 7 bases between them. CDR1 is LNHDA, CDR2 SQIVND, per germline (reference sequence). The CDR3 reads CASSGDYTQYF. CDR3 sequence (DNA): TGTGCCAGTAGTGGGGACTATACGCAGTATTTT. The complete variable domain, with remaining parts taken from reference TRBV19 and TRBJ2-3, reads DGGITQSPKYLFRKEGQNVTLSCEQNLNHDAMYWYRQDPGQGLRLIYYSQIVNDFQKGDIAEGYSVSREKKESFPLTVTSAQKNPTAFYLCASSGDYTQYFGPGTRLTVL.

This clone was recorded once. The chain employs TRBV11-1 and TRBJ1-1, with 7 bases fitting TRBD1. CDR3 length: 15 amino acids. CDR1 and CDR2 (germline): SGHAT, FQDESV (reference sequence). Unmatched junction bases numbered 8, after V lost 5 bases and J lost 2 bases. The CDR3 coding sequence is TGTGCCAGCAGCCCAGGGGGACAGACAAACACTGAAGCTTTCTTT. Amino acid sequence: CASSPGGQTNTEAFF.

This sequence joins TRBV5-1 and TRBJ2-1; the match to TRBD2 covers 9 bases. The CDR3 loop spans 16 amino acids. Per the germline V gene, CDR1 is SGHRS and CDR2 is YFSETQ. V dropped 3 bases and J dropped 8; count of bases not matched to a gene: 12. This CDR3 is CASSSGSSGNLDEQFF. The CDR3 nucleotides read TGCGCCAGCAGCTCGGGGTCTAGCGGGAATCTAGATGAGCAGTTCTTC.

V gene TRBV6-5 combines with J gene TRBJ2-3, with D uncertain. V was clipped by 7 bases and J by 4 bases, with 6 bases between them. The CDR3 spans 11 residues. Germline lookup yields CDR1 MNHEY and CDR2 SVGAGI. The CDR3 reads CASTASDTQYF. The CDR3, as DNA: TGTGCCAGCACTGCGTCAGATACGCAGTATTTT.

J is TRBJ2-7 and V is TRBV5-5; D unresolved. Germline CDR1 SGHKS, CDR2 YYEKEE (reference sequence). The CDR3 covers 12 residues. Trimming shortened V by 3 bases and J by 5 bases, and 9 bases separated the two germline ends. The CDR3 DNA sequence: TGTGCCAGCAGCTGGGGTTCCCACGAGCAGTACTTC. Translating gives CASSWGSHEQYF.

V and J are TRBV2 and TRBJ2-5; 7 bases match TRBD2. CDR1 and CDR2 (germline): SNHLY, FYNNEI. The CDR3 consists of 17 residues. Trimming took 4 bases from V and 6 from J; bases not matched to a gene: 17. The DNA for the CDR3 is TGTGCCAGCAGTGGTCCGTCGGATCTAGCGGTTCACAAGACCCAGTACTTC. This codes for CASSGPSDLAVHKTQYF.

J is TRBJ2-3 and V is TRBV7-2; the D gene could be TRBD1 or TRBD2 (6 bases each). CDR3 length: 15 residues. Germline CDR1 SGHTA, CDR2 FQGNSA. The germline V and J ends were trimmed by 5 bases and 2 bases, with 14 bases remaining between them. The CDR3 protein is CASSSPGALTDTQYF. The DNA for the CDR3 is TGTGCCAGCAGCAGCCCGGGGGCTCTCACAGATACGCAGTATTTT.

This chain connects TRBV30 to TRBJ2-1; D is possibly TRBD1 or TRBD2 (5 bases each). The CDR3 loop spans 15 amino acids. The V gene's germline CDR1 is GTSNPN and CDR2 SVGIG (reference sequence). V lost 3 bases, J lost 0 bases, and 12 bases lay in between. CDR3 sequence (DNA): TGTGCCTGGAGCGGGACGCGTAGCTCCTACAATGAGCAGTTCTTC. Encoded protein: CAWSGTRSSYNEQFF.

V gene TRBV6-6 combines with J gene TRBJ1-3; D is unclear. Trimming removed 2 bases at V and 2 bases at J, with 7 bases between. The CDR3 totals 14 residues. Germline CDR1 MNHNY, CDR2 SVGAGI (reference sequence). The CDR3: CASSYDGAGNTIYF. The CDR3 nucleotides are TGTGCCAGCAGTTACGACGGAGCTGGAAACACCATATATTTT.

This clone was detected only once. V and J are TRBV2 and TRBJ2-7; 7 positions agree with TRBD1. The V and J ends lost 3 bases and 2 bases, in that order; junction bases with no gene match: 4. Germline V lookup: CDR1 SNHLY, CDR2 FYNNEI. This CDR3 has 14 residues. CDR3 nucleotide sequence: TGTGCCAGCAGTGAGGACAGGCCGCCCTACGAGCAGTACTTC. Translation gives CASSEDRPPYEQYF. Full variable domain (remainder filled in from reference TRBV2 and TRBJ2-7): EPEVTQTPSHQVTQMGQEVILRCVPISNHLYFYWYRQILGQKVEFLVSFYNNEISEKSEIFDDQFSVERPDGSNFTLKIRSTKLEDSAMYFCASSEDRPPYEQYFGPGTRLTVT.

V is TRBV5-5 and J is TRBJ2-7, with a tentative D call TRBD1 (6 bases). The V and J ends lost 2 bases and 2 bases respectively, with 8 bases between them. The CDR3 is 13 residues long. Germline CDR1 and CDR2: SGHKS and YYEKEE (reference sequence). The CDR3 nucleotides are TGTGCCAGCAGCTTACGGGACACCTACGAGCAGTACTTC. It translates to CASSLRDTYEQYF.

The chain combines TRBV30 with TRBJ2-4, with D uncertain. The germline CDR1 and CDR2 sequences are GTSNPN and SVGIG (reference sequence). Trimming shortened V by 0 bases and J by 4 bases, and 7 bases separated the two germline ends. CDR3 size: 13 residues. The DNA for the CDR3 is TGTGCCTGGAGTGTATCCGAAAAAAACATTCAGTACTTC. Translation gives CAWSVSEKNIQYF.

The J gene is TRBJ2-7, the V gene TRBV5-6; D possibly corresponds to TRBD2 (6 bases). Trimming removed 2 bases from V and 1 base from J, with 19 bases in between. CDR3 length: 17 residues. CDR1 SGHDT and CDR2 YYEEEE come from the germline V gene. DNA of the CDR3: TGTGCCAGCAGCTTTCCCCCTGGGCAGACTAGATCCTACGAGCAGTACTTC. As protein: CASSFPPGQTRSYEQYF.

The chain combines TRBV11-3 with TRBJ2-5; D call uncertain. Trimming took 0 bases from V and 5 from J, leaving 7 bases between them. Germline CDR1 SGHNT, CDR2 YENEEA. The CDR3 is 13 amino acids. The CDR3 loop is CASSLDFSETQYF. DNA of the CDR3: TGTGCCAGCAGCTTAGACTTTTCTGAGACCCAGTACTTC.